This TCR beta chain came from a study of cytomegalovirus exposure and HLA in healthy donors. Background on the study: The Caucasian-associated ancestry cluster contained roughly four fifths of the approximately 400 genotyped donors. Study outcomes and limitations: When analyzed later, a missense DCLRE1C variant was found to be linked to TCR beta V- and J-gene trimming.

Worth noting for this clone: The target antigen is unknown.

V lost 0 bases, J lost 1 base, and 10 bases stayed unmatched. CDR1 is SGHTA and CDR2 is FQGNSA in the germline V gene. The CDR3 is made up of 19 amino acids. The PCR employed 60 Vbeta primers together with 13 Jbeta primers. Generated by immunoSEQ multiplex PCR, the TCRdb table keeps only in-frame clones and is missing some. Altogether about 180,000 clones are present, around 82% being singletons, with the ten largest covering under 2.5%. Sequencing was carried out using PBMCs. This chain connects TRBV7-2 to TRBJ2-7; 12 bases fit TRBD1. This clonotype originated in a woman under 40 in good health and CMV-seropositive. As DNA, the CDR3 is TGTGCCAGCAGCTTAGCCCCTTCCGGGACAGGGGGCGGGTCCTACGAGCAGTACTTC. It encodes CASSLAPSGTGGGSYEQYF.